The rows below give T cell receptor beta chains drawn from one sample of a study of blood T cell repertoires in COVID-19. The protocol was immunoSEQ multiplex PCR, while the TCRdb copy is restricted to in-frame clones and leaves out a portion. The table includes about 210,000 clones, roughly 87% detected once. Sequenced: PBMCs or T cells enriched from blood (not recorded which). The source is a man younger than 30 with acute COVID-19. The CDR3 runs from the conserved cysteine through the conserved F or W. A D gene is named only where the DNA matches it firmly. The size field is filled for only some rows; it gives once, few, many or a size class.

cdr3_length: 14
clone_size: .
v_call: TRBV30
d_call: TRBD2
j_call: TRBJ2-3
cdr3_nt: TGTGCCTGTGAGACTAGCGGGAGCACAGATACGCAGTATTTT
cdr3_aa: CACETSGSTDTQYF

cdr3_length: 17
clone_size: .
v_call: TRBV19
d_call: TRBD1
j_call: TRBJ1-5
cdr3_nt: TGTGCCAGTAGTATAGGGGGAGGACAGGGCCGACGGCAGCCCCAGCATTTT
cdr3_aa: CASSIGGGQGRRQPQHF

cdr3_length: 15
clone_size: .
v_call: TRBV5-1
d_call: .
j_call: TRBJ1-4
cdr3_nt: TGCGCCAGCAGCCCAAACAGGGCCCTTAATGAAAAACTGTTTTTT
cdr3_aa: CASSPNRALNEKLFF

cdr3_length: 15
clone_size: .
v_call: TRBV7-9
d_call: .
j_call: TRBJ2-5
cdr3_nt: TGTGCCAGCAGCCCGGGACAAGCGATTCAAGAGACCCAGTACTTC
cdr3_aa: CASSPGQAIQETQYF

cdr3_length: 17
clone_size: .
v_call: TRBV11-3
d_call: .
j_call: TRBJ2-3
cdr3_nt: TGTGCCAGCAGCCTTGATCGAGTTACAGGAGTCACAGATACGCAGTATTTT
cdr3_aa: CASSLDRVTGVTDTQYF

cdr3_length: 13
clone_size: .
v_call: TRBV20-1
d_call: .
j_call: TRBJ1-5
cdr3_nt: TGCAGTGCTAGTGGGCATAGCAATCAGCCCCAGCATTTT
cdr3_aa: CSASGHSNQPQHF

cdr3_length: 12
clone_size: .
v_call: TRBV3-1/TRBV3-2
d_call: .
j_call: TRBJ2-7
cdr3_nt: TGTGCCAGCAGCCAGCAGGGTTACGAGCAGTACTTC
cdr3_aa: CASSQQGYEQYF

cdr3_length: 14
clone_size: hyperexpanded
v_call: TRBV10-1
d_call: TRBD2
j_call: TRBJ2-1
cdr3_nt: TGCGCCAGCAGTGAGGCGGGAGACTCTAATGAGCAGTTCTTC
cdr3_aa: CASSEAGDSNEQFF

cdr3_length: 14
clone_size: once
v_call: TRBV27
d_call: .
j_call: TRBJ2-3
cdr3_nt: TGTGCCAGCAGAATAGCGGCAAACACAGATACGCAGTATTTT
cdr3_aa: CASRIAANTDTQYF

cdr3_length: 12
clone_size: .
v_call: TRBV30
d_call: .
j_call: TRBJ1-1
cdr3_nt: TGTGCCTGGAGTACAGGGAGCACTGAAGCTTTCTTT
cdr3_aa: CAWSTGSTEAFF

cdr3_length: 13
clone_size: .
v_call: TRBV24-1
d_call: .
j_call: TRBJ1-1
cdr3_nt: TGTGCCACCAGGTCGACAGAAAACACTGAAGCTTTCTTT
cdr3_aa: CATRSTENTEAFF

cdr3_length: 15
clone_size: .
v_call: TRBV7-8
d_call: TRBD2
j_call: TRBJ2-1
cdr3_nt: TGTGCCAGCAGCTCCAGACTAGCGGGATACAATGAGCAGTTCTTC
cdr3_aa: CASSSRLAGYNEQFF

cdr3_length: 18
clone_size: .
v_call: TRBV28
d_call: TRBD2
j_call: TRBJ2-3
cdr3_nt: TGTGCCAGTAGTACCGCCGGACTAGCGGGAGGGGTAGCAGATACGCAGTATTTT
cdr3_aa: CASSTAGLAGGVADTQYF

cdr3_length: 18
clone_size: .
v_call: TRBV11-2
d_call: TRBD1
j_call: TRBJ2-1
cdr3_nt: TGTGCCAGCAGCTTAGGATGGCGGGACAGGGACCCCTACAATGAGCAGTTCTTC
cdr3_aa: CASSLGWRDRDPYNEQFF

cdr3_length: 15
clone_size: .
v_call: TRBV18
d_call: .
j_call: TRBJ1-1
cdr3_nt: TGTGCCAGCTCACCACGCGCAGGGGTGAACACTGAAGCTTTCTTT
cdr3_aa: CASSPRAGVNTEAFF

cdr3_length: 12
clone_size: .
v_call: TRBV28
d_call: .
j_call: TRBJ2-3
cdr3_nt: TGTGCCAGCAGTGCGATTAGTTGGTTGCAGTATTTT
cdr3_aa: CASSAISWLQYF

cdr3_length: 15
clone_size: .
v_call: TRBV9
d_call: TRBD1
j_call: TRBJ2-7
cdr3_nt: TGTGCCAGCAGCGGAAGACAGGGCGCCCTTGCCGAGCAGTACTTC
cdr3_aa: CASSGRQGALAEQYF

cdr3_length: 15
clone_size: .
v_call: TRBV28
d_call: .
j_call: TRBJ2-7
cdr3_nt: TGTGCCAGCAGTTTAGAGGGATCCCTTGGTTACGAGCAGTACTTC
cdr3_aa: CASSLEGSLGYEQYF

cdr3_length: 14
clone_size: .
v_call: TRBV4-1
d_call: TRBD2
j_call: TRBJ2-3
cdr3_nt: TGCGCCAGCAGCCCCGGACTAGTAAAGGGTACGCAGTATTTT
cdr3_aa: CASSPGLVKGTQYF

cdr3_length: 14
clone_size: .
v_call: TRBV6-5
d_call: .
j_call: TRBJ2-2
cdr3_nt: TGTGCCAGCGGAACGGGAGACAGCACCGGGGAGCTGTTTTTT
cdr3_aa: CASGTGDSTGELFF

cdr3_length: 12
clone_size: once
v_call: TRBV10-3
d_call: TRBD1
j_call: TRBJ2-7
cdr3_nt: TGTGCCACCTGGGACAGCTCCTACGAGCAGTACTTC
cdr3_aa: CATWDSSYEQYF

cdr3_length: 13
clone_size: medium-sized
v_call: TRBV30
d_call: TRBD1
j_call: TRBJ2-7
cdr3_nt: TGTGCCTGCTTTCGACAGGGGTCTTACGAGCAGTACTTC
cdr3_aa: CACFRQGSYEQYF

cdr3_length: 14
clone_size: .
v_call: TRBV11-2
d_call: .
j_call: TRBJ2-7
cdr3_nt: TGTGCCAGCAGCTTACCAGGGGCTCCCTACGAGCAGTACTTC
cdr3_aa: CASSLPGAPYEQYF

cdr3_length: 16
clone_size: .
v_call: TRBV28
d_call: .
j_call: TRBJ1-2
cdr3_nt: TGTGCCAGCAGTTTTATGCCGGCAGCGGGTAACTATGGCTACACCTTC
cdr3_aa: CASSFMPAAGNYGYTF

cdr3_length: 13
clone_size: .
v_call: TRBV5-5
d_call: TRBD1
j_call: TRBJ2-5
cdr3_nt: TGTGCCAGCAGCCCCCGGGACAGGGTGTCCCAGTACTTC
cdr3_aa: CASSPRDRVSQYF

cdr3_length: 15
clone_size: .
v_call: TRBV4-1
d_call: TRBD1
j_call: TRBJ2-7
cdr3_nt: TGCGCCAGCAGCCAAGAACCGGGACAGGGCTACGAGCAGTACTTC
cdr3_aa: CASSQEPGQGYEQYF

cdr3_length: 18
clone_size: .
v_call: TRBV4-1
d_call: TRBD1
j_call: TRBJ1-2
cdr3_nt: TGCGCCAGCAGTCCCATTGGGGACAGGGGGCGCGTAGCTGAAGGCTACACCTTC
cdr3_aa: CASSPIGDRGRVAEGYTF

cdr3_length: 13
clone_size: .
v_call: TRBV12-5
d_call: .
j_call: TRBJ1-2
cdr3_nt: TGTGCTAGTGGTTTGTTCGACAGCTATGGCTACACCTTC
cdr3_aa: CASGLFDSYGYTF

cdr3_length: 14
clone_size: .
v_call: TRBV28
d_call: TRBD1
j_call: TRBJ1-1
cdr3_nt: TGTGCCAGCAGTTTGGCAGGACAGGGCCCTGAAGCTTTCTTT
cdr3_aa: CASSLAGQGPEAFF

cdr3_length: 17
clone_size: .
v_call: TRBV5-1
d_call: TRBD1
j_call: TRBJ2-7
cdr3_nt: TGCGCCAGCAGCTTGTTCGGGGGACAGGGGAATACCTACGAGCAGTACTTC
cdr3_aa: CASSLFGGQGNTYEQYF

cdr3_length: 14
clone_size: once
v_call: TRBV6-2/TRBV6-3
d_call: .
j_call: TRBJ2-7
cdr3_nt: TGTGCCAGCAGTCCCTTGCCCCGGGGCTACGAGCAGTACTTC
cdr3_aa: CASSPLPRGYEQYF

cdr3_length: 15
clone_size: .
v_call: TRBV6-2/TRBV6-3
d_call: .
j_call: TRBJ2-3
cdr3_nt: TGTGCCAGCAGTTACGAGCCAGGGAGCACAGATACGCAGTATTTT
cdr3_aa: CASSYEPGSTDTQYF

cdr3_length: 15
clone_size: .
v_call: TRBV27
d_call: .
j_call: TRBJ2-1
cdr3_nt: TGTGCCAGCAGTTTCTCGGGGACTTTACATAATGAGCAGTTCTTC
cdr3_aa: CASSFSGTLHNEQFF

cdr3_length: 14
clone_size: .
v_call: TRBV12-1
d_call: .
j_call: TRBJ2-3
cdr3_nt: TGTGCCAGCGGACTAGCGGGAGAAATAGATACGCAGTATTTT
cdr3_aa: CASGLAGEIDTQYF

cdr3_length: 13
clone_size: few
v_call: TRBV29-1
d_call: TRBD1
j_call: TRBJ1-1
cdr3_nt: TGCAGCGTTGAAGATTATCAGGGGGCTGAAGCTTTCTTT
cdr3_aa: CSVEDYQGAEAFF

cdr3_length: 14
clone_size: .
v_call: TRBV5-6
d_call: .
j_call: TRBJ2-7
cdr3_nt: TGTGCCAGCAGCTTGGGAAAGGGGGACTACGAGCAGTACTTC
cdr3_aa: CASSLGKGDYEQYF

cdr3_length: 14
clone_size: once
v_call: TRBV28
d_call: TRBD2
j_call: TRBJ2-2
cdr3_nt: TGTGCCAGCAGTTGGCTAGCGGGAACCGGGGAGCTGTTTTTT
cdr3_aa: CASSWLAGTGELFF

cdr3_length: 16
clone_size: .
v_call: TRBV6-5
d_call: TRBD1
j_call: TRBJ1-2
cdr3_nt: TGTGCCAGCAGTTTAATACGCGGACAGGGCAACTATGGCTACACCTTC
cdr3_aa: CASSLIRGQGNYGYTF

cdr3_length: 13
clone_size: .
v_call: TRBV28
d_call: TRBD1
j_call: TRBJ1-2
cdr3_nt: TGTGCCAGCAATGAGGGGGCGGACTATGGCTACACCTTC
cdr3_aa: CASNEGADYGYTF

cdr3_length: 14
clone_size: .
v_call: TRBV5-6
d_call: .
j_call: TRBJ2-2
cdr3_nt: TGTGCCAGCAGCTTGGTAGAGGGGGTCGGGGAGCTGTTTTTT
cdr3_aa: CASSLVEGVGELFF

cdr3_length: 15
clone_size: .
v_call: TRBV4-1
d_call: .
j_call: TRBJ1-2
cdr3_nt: TGCGCCAGCAGCCATTTCGGGGGGCTTAGATTGGGCTACACCTTC
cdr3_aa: CASSHFGGLRLGYTF

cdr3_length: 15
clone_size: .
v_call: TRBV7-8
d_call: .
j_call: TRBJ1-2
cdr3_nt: TGTGCCAGCAGCCCCGAGATGGACAGAAACTATGGCTACACCTTC
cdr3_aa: CASSPEMDRNYGYTF

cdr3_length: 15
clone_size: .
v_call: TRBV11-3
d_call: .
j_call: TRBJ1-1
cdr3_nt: TGTGCCAGCAGCTTAGATTTTGGTACGGTACCAGAAGCTTTCTTT
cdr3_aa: CASSLDFGTVPEAFF

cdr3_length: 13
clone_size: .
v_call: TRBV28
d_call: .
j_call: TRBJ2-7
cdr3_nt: TGTGCCAGCAGTCGGGAACAGGGTTACGAGCAGTACTTC
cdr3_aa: CASSREQGYEQYF

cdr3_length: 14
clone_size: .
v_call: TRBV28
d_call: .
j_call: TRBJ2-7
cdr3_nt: TGTGCCAGCAGTTTCTTCAGCGGAGCCTACGAGCAGTACTTC
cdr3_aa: CASSFFSGAYEQYF